This entry lists 25 T cell receptor beta chains sequenced from one sample in a study of cytomegalovirus exposure and HLA in healthy donors. The PCR ran on 60 Vbeta and 13 Jbeta primers. TCRdb keeps only in-frame clones here, not all; method: immunoSEQ multiplex PCR. The sample has tens of thousands of clones. Sample: PBMCs. Receptors were obtained from a woman aged 18-29 years in good health and CMV-seronegative.

The chain recombines TRBV7-6 with TRBJ1-4; D not certain. Trimming took off 5 bases at V and 6 bases at J, with 22 bases between the two ends. This CDR3 contains 17 residues. Germline CDR1 is SGHVS and CDR2 is FNYEAQ. The CDR3 reads CASSPGERRRRDEKLFF. CDR3 coding DNA: TGTGCCAGCAGCCCAGGTGAGAGGCGAAGGCGGGATGAAAAACTGTTTTTT.

The V call is TRBV27, the J call TRBJ2-1; possible D gene TRBD2, 6 bases. The CDR3 runs 16 residues. CDR1 and CDR2 (germline): MNHEY, SMNVEV (reference sequence). Trimming cost V 5 bases and J 9 bases, with 23 bases left between them. The CDR3 bases are TGTGCCAGCAGTGCTCCTGCTCGGGAGAAGGAGAGTGAGCAGTTCTTC. This codes for CASSAPAREKESEQFF.

The chain carries TRBV6-9 and TRBJ1-1, with D unclear. The V gene lost 4 bases and the J gene lost 10 bases, with 16 bases spanning the gap. This CDR3 has 13 residues. CDR1 and CDR2 (germline): MNHGY, SVAAGI. The CDR3 loop is CASSLNSGHAAFF. The CDR3 DNA follows: TGTGCCAGCAGTTTGAATAGCGGTCACGCAGCTTTCTTT.

The chain recombines TRBV28 with TRBJ2-7; 12 bases are a match to TRBD2. This CDR3 has 17 amino acids. Germline CDR1 reads MDHEN; CDR2 reads SYDVKM. V shed 6 bases and J 1 base; nucleotides not matched to a gene: 10. The DNA for the CDR3 is TGTGCCAGCAGCCTACCCTCTAGCGGGAGGGGGTCCTACGAGCAGTACTTC. It encodes CASSLPSSGRGSYEQYF.

This sequence joins TRBV5-1 and TRBJ1-1; 7 bases agree with TRBD1. Unmatched junction bases numbered 5, after V lost 0 bases and J lost 3 bases. In germline, CDR1 is SGHRS, CDR2 YFSETQ. CDR3 length equals 15 residues. CDR3 protein: CASSLASTGDTEAFF. The DNA for the CDR3 is TGCGCCAGCAGCTTGGCCTCTACAGGGGACACTGAAGCTTTCTTT.

The J gene is TRBJ1-1, the V gene TRBV28; TRBD1 aligns across 12 bases. The V segment lost 6 bases and the J segment 0 bases; nucleotides outside the gene matches: 5. The CDR3 consists of 16 residues. Germline V gene lookup returns CDR1 MDHEN and CDR2 SYDVKM. The chain's CDR3 is CASSGGTGGLNTEAFF. In DNA, the CDR3 is TGTGCCAGCAGCGGGGGGACAGGGGGCCTGAACACTGAAGCTTTCTTT. Looking up the rest from reference TRBV28 and TRBJ1-1 gives the full variable domain: DVKVTQSSRYLVKRTGEKVFLECVQDMDHENMFWYRQDPGLGLRLIYFSYDVKMKEKGDIPEGYSVSREKKERFSLILESASTNQTSMYLCASSGGTGGLNTEAFFGQGTRLTVV.

The V gene is TRBV2, the J gene TRBJ2-1; tentative D call: TRBD1 (5 bases). The CDR3 extends over 14 amino acids. V was shortened by 2 bases and J by 5 bases, with 10 bases between the two germline ends. CDR1 and CDR2 from the germline V gene are SNHLY and FYNNEI. The CDR3 DNA follows: TGTGCCAGCAGTGAACAGGGTTGGGACAATGAGCAGTTCTTC. Protein product: CASSEQGWDNEQFF.

This chain connects TRBV25-1 to TRBJ2-2; weak D call: TRBD1 (5 bases). The germline CDR1 and CDR2 sequences are MGHDK and SYGVNS. V gave up 1 base and J gave up 3 bases, with 6 bases separating them. This CDR3 contains 14 residues. The CDR3 DNA reads as TGTGCCAGCAGTGAATCCAGGGACACCGGGGAGCTGTTTTTT. Protein sequence: CASSESRDTGELFF.

The V and J genes are TRBV19 and TRBJ2-7; tentatively, D is TRBD2 (6 bases). This CDR3 spans 14 amino acids. Germline CDR1 and CDR2: LNHDA and SQIVND (reference sequence). V was shortened by 2 bases and J by 3 bases, with 11 bases between the two germline ends. The CDR3 protein is CASSIYGGIYEQYF. CDR3 nucleotide sequence: TGTGCCAGTAGTATATACGGCGGGATCTACGAGCAGTACTTC.

The chain recombines TRBV13 with TRBJ2-1, with 8 bases aligning to TRBD2. After removal of 3 bases from V and 6 bases from J, the junction contained 7 bases not matched to a gene. Per the germline V gene, CDR1 is PRHDT and CDR2 is FYEKMQ (reference sequence). The CDR3 is 15 residues long. The CDR3 sequence: CASSFGLAGSNEQFF. DNA for the CDR3: TGTGCCAGCAGCTTCGGCCTAGCGGGCTCCAATGAGCAGTTCTTC. The full variable domain, completed using reference TRBV13 and TRBJ2-1, is AAGVIQSPRHLIKEKRETATLKCYPIPRHDTVYWYQQGPGQDPQFLISFYEKMQSDKGSIPDRFSAQQFSDYHSELNMSSLELGDSALYFCASSFGLAGSNEQFFGPGTRLTVL.

The gene calls are TRBV2 and TRBJ2-3, with 12 positions matching TRBD2. Germline lookup yields CDR1 SNHLY and CDR2 FYNNEI. After removal of 3 bases from V and 6 bases from J, the junction contained 7 bases not matched to a gene. CDR3 size: 16 residues. In nucleotides, the CDR3 is TGTGCCAGCAGTGAGTTACTAGCGGGAGGCCCGGATACGCAGTATTTT. Encoded protein: CASSELLAGGPDTQYF.

The chain employs TRBV4-2 and TRBJ2-5, with a weak D call TRBD2 (6 bases). Germline values: CDR1 LGHNA, CDR2 YNFKEQ. The CDR3 length is 15 residues. Trimming took 2 bases from V and 5 from J, leaving 15 bases between them. CDR3 amino acids: CASSQPGTGGETQYF. CDR3 DNA: TGTGCCAGCAGCCAACCCGGGACTGGGGGGGAGACCCAGTACTTC.

The chain has TRBV10-3 and TRBJ2-1; 14 positions match TRBD2. The CDR3 spans 14 residues. With 6 bases clipped from V and 5 bases from J, the junction kept 0 bases outside the gene matches. The V gene's germline CDR1 is ENHRY and CDR2 SYGVKD. CDR3: CAIRGLAGDNEQFF. The CDR3 DNA reads TGTGCCATCAGGGGACTAGCGGGGGACAATGAGCAGTTCTTC.

J is TRBJ1-1 and V is TRBV6-4, with TRBD1 matching over 10 bases. CDR1 and CDR2 (germline): MRHNA, SNTAGT. CDR3 length: 14 amino acids. V was clipped by 7 bases and J by 11 bases; unmatched bases: 13. The CDR3 loop reads CASKESGTGVSAFF. Written as DNA, the CDR3 is TGTGCCAGCAAAGAGTCCGGGACAGGGGTTTCGGCTTTCTTT.

The chain combines TRBV18 with TRBJ2-5, with D tentatively TRBD1 (5 bases). Germline CDR1 KGHSH, CDR2 LQKENI. There are 16 residues in the CDR3. Trimming removed 4 bases from V and 2 bases from J, with 17 bases in between. The DNA for the CDR3 is TGTGCCAGCTCACTCTACTCCCGCCCAGGGCAAGAGACCCAGTACTTC. Encoded protein: CASSLYSRPGQETQYF.

This chain links TRBV25-1 with TRBJ1-4, with 10 nucleotides matching TRBD1. Looked up from germline, CDR1 is MGHDK and CDR2 is SYGVNS. The CDR3 is 15 amino acids. V was pared by 3 bases and J by 10 bases, with 8 bases of the junction left unmatched. The CDR3 DNA sequence: TGTGCCAGCAGTGACACGACAGGGGGCGGTGGAAAACTGTTTTTT. This codes for CASSDTTGGGGKLFF.

The CDR3: CASSERLQGGELFF. Written as DNA, the CDR3 is TGTGCCAGCAGTGAAAGGTTACAGGGAGGGGAGCTGTTTTTT. The V and J genes are TRBV2 and TRBJ2-2; D might be TRBD1 (6 bases). Germline CDR1 SNHLY, CDR2 FYNNEI. CDR3 length equals 14 residues. The V and J ends lost 2 bases and 8 bases respectively, with 12 bases between them. The full variable domain, completed using reference TRBV2 and TRBJ2-2, is EPEVTQTPSHQVTQMGQEVILRCVPISNHLYFYWYRQILGQKVEFLVSFYNNEISEKSEIFDDQFSVERPDGSNFTLKIRSTKLEDSAMYFCASSERLQGGELFFGEGSRLTVL.

The chain links TRBV6-1 to TRBJ1-2; 8 nucleotides match TRBD1. The trim removed 4 bases at V and 7 bases at J, leaving 2 bases unmatched. Germline CDR1 MNHNS, CDR2 SASEGT. The length of the CDR3 is 12 residues. CDR3 sequence (DNA): TGTGCCAGCAGTGGGGACAGGATTGGCTACACCTTC. Encoded protein: CASSGDRIGYTF.

J is TRBJ2-2 and V is TRBV7-9, with 9 positions matching TRBD1. CDR1 is SEHNR and CDR2 is FQNEAQ in the germline V gene (reference sequence). V shed 5 bases and J 4 bases; nucleotides not matched to a gene: 11. This CDR3 region has 17 residues. CDR3 loop: CASSPPGQGGTTGELFF. Here the CDR3 DNA reads TGTGCCAGCAGCCCACCGGGACAGGGAGGCACCACCGGGGAGCTGTTTTTT.

J is TRBJ1-4 and V is TRBV7-9, with no clear D. V dropped 5 bases and J dropped 0 bases, with 13 bases sitting between them. This CDR3 spans 16 amino acids. Germline CDR1 reads SEHNR; CDR2 reads FQNEAQ (reference sequence). CDR3 sequence reads: CASSTRRETTNEKLFF. The CDR3 DNA follows: TGTGCCAGCAGCACGAGACGGGAGACAACTAATGAAAAACTGTTTTTT. The full variable domain, its missing parts supplied by reference TRBV7-9 and TRBJ1-4, is DTGVSQNPRHKITKRGQNVTFRCDPISEHNRLYWYRQTLGQGPEFLTYFQNEAQLEKSRLLSDRFSAERPKGSFSTLEIQRTEQGDSAMYLCASSTRRETTNEKLFFGSGTQLSVL.

This rearrangement joins TRBV5-1 to TRBJ1-2; TRBD1 matches 7 bases. Germline CDR1 is SGHRS and CDR2 is YFSETQ. Germline trimming cut 3 bases from V and 2 bases from J; bases unmatched to any gene: 7. The CDR3 is 15 amino acids. CDR3 bases: TGCGCCAGCAGCTCATATTTACAGGGGAACTATGGCTACACCTTC. This codes for CASSSYLQGNYGYTF.

The chain is built from TRBV18 and TRBJ2-7; D is perhaps TRBD1 (6 bases). The CDR3 runs to 14 residues. Trimming cost V 0 bases and J 7 bases, with 13 bases left between them. From germline, CDR1 is KGHSH and CDR2 LQKENI. In DNA, the CDR3 is TGTGCCAGCTCACCACCCGCAGGGGTAGGGGAGCAGTACTTC. Its protein is CASSPPAGVGEQYF.

About this clone: Germline and junction disagree at one end, which may indicate a read error. CDR3 amino acids: CASTGVQGYTDKQYF. The CDR3 region has the DNA TGCGCCAGCACGGGTGTACAGGGATACACAGATAAGCAGTATTTT. The chain couples TRBV5-1 to TRBJ2-3; tentative D call: TRBD1 (6 bases). The germline V gene has CDR1 SGHRS and CDR2 YFSETQ. The CDR3 length is 15 residues.

The chain carries TRBV11-2 and TRBJ1-2, with D maybe TRBD1 (5 bases). CDR1 SGHAT and CDR2 FQNNGV come from the germline V gene. This CDR3 is built from 16 residues. V was pared by 0 bases and J by 8 bases, with 19 bases between. Written as DNA, the CDR3 is TGTGCCAGCAGCTTAGATTGGTTAGACAGTAAAAACGGCTACACCTTC. Its protein product is CASSLDWLDSKNGYTF.

The chain employs TRBV29-1 and TRBJ1-6; no clear D gene. The CDR3 covers 13 residues. Germline V gives CDR1 SQVTM, CDR2 ANQGSEA. Trimming removed 5 bases at V and 7 bases at J, with 12 bases between. The CDR3 region is CSVRMGGNSPLHF. Written as DNA, the CDR3 is TGCAGCGTTAGGATGGGAGGAAATTCACCCCTCCACTTT.